This T cell receptor beta chain was sequenced for a study of Ad26.COV2.S vaccination and SARS-CoV-2 variants. Study as a whole: Donor was one of the participants in the Ad26.COV2.S arm of the COV1001 trial. Once or twice, 56 days apart, Ad26.COV2.S was delivered intramuscularly.

Note on this clone: Antigen: not known.

Points from the study as a whole: Vaccine recipients surpassed placebo recipients in spike-specific TCR breadth.

Sequencing was performed with immunoSEQ multiplex PCR; in TCRdb, only in-frame clones are kept and a portion is missing. Here the sample spans 300,000 to 500,000 clones, roughly nine tenths being singletons. This CDR3 comprises 13 residues. Trimming stripped 8 bases from V and 8 bases from J, with 18 bases between. The treatment here: roughly 18 received Ad26.COV2.S at low or high dose, single or two shots; roughly five received placebo; per-sample allocation not given. Samples analyzed were those drawn on day 63 after the first vaccine or placebo injection. The sequence was obtained from a person aged 18-60 years who received the Ad26.COV2.S COVID-19 vaccine or a placebo. The sample consisted of peripheral blood, taken in a trial of Ad26.COV2.S vaccine versus placebo. The chain has TRBV12-3 or TRBV12-4 and TRBJ1-2; possibly TRBD1 for D (6 bases). CDR3 sequence: CASRRGGMGGYTF. The CDR3 DNA sequence: TGTGCCAGCCGCAGGGGCGGTATGGGGGGCTACACCTTC.